This T cell receptor beta chain derives from a study of blood T cell repertoires in COVID-19. As for the study in general: Italy, Spain and the United States were the sources of the convalescent and acute COVID-19 samples. T cells, B-cell-depleted T cells, or PBMCs provided the cDNA or gDNA that served as material.

V was pared by 7 bases and J by 1 base, with 18 bases between. Germline V gene sequence: CDR1 SGHDT, CDR2 YYEEEE. The CDR3 runs to 16 residues. This clone was counted between two and nine times. Authors' methods: Estimated nucleated cell counts came from reference gene primer amplification. Clones were read by immunoSEQ multiplex PCR, and TCRdb kept only the in-frame ones, dropping some. V, J and clone size reflect that table, while D and trimming were determined from the DNA. In the table there are 300,000 to 400,000 clones, 88% of which are singletons. The chain uses TRBV5-6 and TRBJ2-4; TRBD2 might be the D (6 bases). This clonotype originated in a woman aged 70 to 79 with COVID-19, enrolled during active disease. Sequenced material: peripheral blood. CDR3 amino acids: CASGKVGEVAKNIQYF. The DNA for the CDR3 is TGTGCCAGCGGCAAGGTCGGGGAGGTGGCCAAAAACATTCAGTACTTC.